What follows is one T cell receptor beta chain and its context. Which antigen it targets is not known. Qualities for individual bases were not recorded, and no much larger clone is one base off. The CDR3, from cysteine to phenylalanine, totals 14 residues. Of the read, only the CDR3 DNA is kept; its 42 bases are in frame from base 1. Based on the germline V gene, the CDR1 and CDR2 sequences are MDHEN and SYDVKM. At the junction V is shortened by 10 bases and J by 3 bases; bases outside the gene matches: 8. This specimen belongs to a study of blood T cell repertoires in COVID-19 (dated by TCRdb to 2018 to 2021). At the level of the whole study: Samples from collaborators originated in the United States, Italy and Spain and spanned both the acute and convalescent phases of COVID-19. The prospective study material was composed of cDNA or gDNA derived from T cells, B-cell-depleted T cells, or PBMCs. Deeply sampled blood TCRbeta repertoires from subjects exposed to, actively infected with, or recovered from COVID-19 were included in the dataset. The repertoires were made available in a free public database intended to serve as a resource for research on the immune response to SARS-CoV-2. Samples were obtained from the ongoing ImmuneRACE study (first 160 participants) and from some 1,200 subjects provided by 6 global collaborators. The sample metadata nearly always contained a de-identified subject ID, COVID-19 status, age in years and sex. Where HLA class I and class II types were available, the types were taken from metadata supplied by the sample provider, not from assay-based typing.

Each collaborating institution followed its own protocols to collect whole blood in K2EDTA tubes. Collaborator samples were shipped for TCRbeta analysis as frozen whole blood, isolated PBMCs, or DNA extracted from either sample type. TCRbeta CDR3 regions were amplified from genomic DNA by means of the immunoSEQ Assay, a bias-controlled multiplex PCR. The paper's processing steps were these. Nucleated cell counts per sample were estimated from amplification of reference gene primers within the assay. To quantify the absolute abundance of each unique TCRbeta CDR3 rearrangement, sequence reads were collapsed and filtered. For each sample, productive Simpson clonality was calculated by taking the square root of Simpson's diversity index across productive rearrangements. Held by TCRdb, this immuneACCESS table contains in-frame sequences only and omits some clones. Under half of the omission traces to an unresolved V gene where checked; the cause of the rest is unknown. V and J calls and clone size follow that table, whereas D and trimming were derived from the DNA. This sample gives hundreds of thousands of clones in total; 70% to 90% of them show up just once. 1.2% of the sample is held by the ten biggest clonotypes.

What the work shows at the level of the full study, not this receptor alone: The amount of clinical and demographic metadata varied by source and participant and was provided uncurated.

This chain joins TRBV28 to TRBJ2-7; 11 nucleotides in the junction match TRBD1. Material: peripheral blood. The receptor's source is a man in his forties or fifties with acute or convalescent COVID-19. The DNA sequence is as follows: TGTGCCACCTGGGGAGGGACAGGGGGCTACGAGCAGTACTTC. It is translated as CATWGGTGGYEQYF.